The rows below give T cell receptor beta chains drawn from one sample of a study of beta chain features in type 1 diabetes. The assay was immunoSEQ multiplex PCR, and TCRdb's table has in-frame clones only and misses some. The sample has around 340,000 clones, around 7.6% seen once; the top ten hold approximately 0.47%. Sequences were obtained from central memory CD4+ T cells from blood. The receptor set was obtained from a woman between 18 and 29 years old in good health. The CDR3 runs from the conserved cysteine through the conserved F or W. D genes are given only for firm matches. Not every row has a clone size; where given, it reads once, few, many or a size class.

j_gene | abundance | v_gene | d_gene | CDR3nt | CDR3aa
TRBJ1-1 | NA | TRBV29-1 | NA | TGCAGCGTTGACGTTATGAACACTGAAGCTTTCTTT | CSVDVMNTEAFF
TRBJ2-7 | NA | TRBV9 | TRBD2 | TGTGCCAGCAGCGGGGGGACTAGCGGGAGCCTCTACGAGCAGTACTTC | CASSGGTSGSLYEQYF
TRBJ1-3 | many | TRBV4-2 | NA | TGTGCCAGCAGCCAAGATGCCCAGGGTTGGGGAAACACCATATATTTT | CASSQDAQGWGNTIYF
TRBJ2-5 | many | TRBV7-2 | NA | TGTGCCAGCAGCTTATCAGGGGCTGTGACCCAGTACTTC | CASSLSGAVTQYF
TRBJ1-2 | NA | TRBV5-4 | NA | TGTGCCAGCAGCTTGGGCGGGGACCTCTATGGCTACACCTTC | CASSLGGDLYGYTF
TRBJ1-1 | NA | TRBV5-6 | NA | TGTGCCAGCAGCGCGTGGAACCTTCTGAACACTGAAGCTTTCTTT | CASSAWNLLNTEAFF
TRBJ1-5 | NA | TRBV19 | NA | TGTGCCAGTAGTCTAGGGCCCCAGCCCCAGCATTTT | CASSLGPQPQHF
TRBJ1-2 | few | TRBV5-6 | TRBD1 | TGTGCCAGCAGCTTGGACAGGGGCCCCTATGGCTACACCTTC | CASSLDRGPYGYTF
TRBJ2-1 | few | TRBV10-3 | TRBD2 | TGTGCCATCAGTGAAGGAGCGGGAGGGCCGAATGAGCAGTTCTTC | CAISEGAGGPNEQFF
TRBJ2-5 | few | TRBV4-2 | TRBD2 | TGTGCCAGCAGCCAACACGGTGGGACTAGCGGTTCAGAAAGGGAGACCCAGTACTTC | CASSQHGGTSGSERETQYF
TRBJ2-2 | many | TRBV27 | NA | TGTGCCAGCACCGCCGCCAGCTCAGCCACCGGGGAGCTGTTTTTT | CASTAASSATGELFF
TRBJ2-5 | many | TRBV7-9 | NA | TGTGCCAGCAGCACTCGGACAGAGGCGGAGACCCAGTACTTC | CASSTRTEAETQYF
TRBJ1-2 | NA | TRBV4-2 | TRBD1 | TGTGCCAGCAGCCAAGATTTTGAAGGGGGCCATTGGAGGTATGGCTACACCTTC | CASSQDFEGGHWRYGYTF
TRBJ2-3 | NA | TRBV29-1 | TRBD2 | TGCAGCGTTGGGTGGACTAGCGGGATAGGGTCGCAGTATTTT | CSVGWTSGIGSQYF
TRBJ2-7 | many | TRBV14 | TRBD2 | TGTGCCAGCAGCCGGTACAGGACTAGCGGGAGTCCTTCCAGCTACGAGCAGTACTTC | CASSRYRTSGSPSSYEQYF
TRBJ2-1 | few | TRBV4-3 | NA | TGCGCCAGCAGCCAAGGAAGGGGCGGGAACTCCTACAATGAGCAGTTCTTC | CASSQGRGGNSYNEQFF
TRBJ2-2 | once | TRBV5-1 | TRBD2 | TGCGCCAGCGCCGGGGCTAGCGGGAGATTAACGCTTAGGGAGCTGTTTTTT | CASAGASGRLTLRELFF
TRBJ1-3 | NA | TRBV7-8 | NA | TGTGCCAGCAGCTTAGGCGGTCTCGGAAACACCATATATTTT | CASSLGGLGNTIYF
TRBJ2-1 | NA | TRBV7-8 | TRBD2 | TGTGCCAGCAGCTTATCGACTAGCGGGAGTGGCAAATACAATGAGCAGTTCTTC | CASSLSTSGSGKYNEQFF
TRBJ2-7 | NA | TRBV7-8 | TRBD1 | TGTGCCAGCAGCCGACACAGGGGCAGCTACGAGCAGTACTTC | CASSRHRGSYEQYF
TRBJ1-2 | few | TRBV6-5 | NA | TGTGCCAGCAGTTATGGGTACACCTATGGCTACACCTTC | CASSYGYTYGYTF
TRBJ1-2 | few | TRBV5-1 | NA | TGCGCCAGCAGCTTGGGACAGGACGACTTTAACTATGGCTACACCTTC | CASSLGQDDFNYGYTF
TRBJ2-1 | few | TRBV18 | TRBD1 | TGTGCTACCCAGTTGACAGGGGGCGAGATTGAGCAGTTCTTC | CATQLTGGEIEQFF
TRBJ2-7 | many | TRBV28 | NA | TGTGCCAGCAGTTTGGGTAACAATTACGAGCAGTACTTC | CASSLGNNYEQYF
TRBJ1-2 | NA | TRBV7-9 | TRBD1 | TGTGCCAGCAGCTTATGGACCACAGGGGAGCGTTATGGCTACACCTTC | CASSLWTTGERYGYTF
TRBJ1-3 | NA | TRBV7-9 | NA | TGTGCCAGCAGCTTAGCGTGGTCAGCGGGCTCTGGAAACACCATATATTTT | CASSLAWSAGSGNTIYF
TRBJ2-1 | NA | TRBV9 | NA | TGTGCCAGCAGCGTAGGTGCGCAGGTCTACAATGAGCAGTTCTTC | CASSVGAQVYNEQFF
TRBJ2-3 | NA | TRBV7-2 | TRBD2 | TGTGCCAGCAGTCGGACTAGTTTTGCCGCAGATACGCAGTATTTT | CASSRTSFAADTQYF
TRBJ1-5 | many | TRBV21-1 | NA | TGTGCCAGCAGCCTCAGGGGCTTTAATCAGCCCCAGCATTTT | CASSLRGFNQPQHF
TRBJ2-2 | NA | TRBV6-5 | NA | TGTGCCAGCATGAGGACACGGAACACCGGGGAGCTGTTTTTT | CASMRTRNTGELFF
TRBJ1-5 | few | TRBV11-2 | TRBD1 | TGTGCCAGCAGCCCGGGACAGGACTTCTCTTATCAGCCCCAGCATTTT | CASSPGQDFSYQPQHF
TRBJ1-2 | NA | TRBV19 | NA | TGTGCCAGCGGGGCCGTTATCGATGGCTACACCTTC | CASGAVIDGYTF
TRBJ1-1 | NA | TRBV7-2 | NA | TGTGCCAGCAGCTTATACAGCCAGAACACTGAAGCTTTCTTT | CASSLYSQNTEAFF
TRBJ2-1 | few | TRBV2 | TRBD2 | TGTGCCAGCAATCGGGAGGGAGGTTACAATGAGCAGTTCTTC | CASNREGGYNEQFF
TRBJ2-1 | many | TRBV27 | TRBD2 | TGTGCCAGCAGTTACCGACTAGCCGTGGGTAATGAGCAGTTCTTC | CASSYRLAVGNEQFF
TRBJ2-7 | NA | TRBV18 | NA | TGTGCCAGCTCCCCGTTTTACGAGCAGTACTTC | CASSPFYEQYF
TRBJ2-1 | many | TRBV10-3 | TRBD2 | TGTGCCATCAACGGCGGGAGGGCCGTAGATGAGCAGTTCTTC | CAINGGRAVDEQFF
TRBJ2-1 | NA | TRBV5-4 | TRBD1 | TGTGCCAGCAGCACGACTCACAACAGGGGAGAAGAGCAGTTCTTC | CASSTTHNRGEEQFF
TRBJ2-5 | NA | TRBV2 | NA | TGTGCCAGCACGAACTCCCGGGTTGAAGAGACCCAGTACTTC | CASTNSRVEETQYF
TRBJ1-5 | few | TRBV2 | NA | TGTGCCAGCAGTGAAATTACAGGTCGTCTTCAGCCCCAGCATTTT | CASSEITGRLQPQHF
TRBJ1-5 | few | TRBV28 | NA | TGTGCCAGCAGTTTATTGGCACAGCCCCAGCATTTT | CASSLLAQPQHF
TRBJ2-7 | NA | TRBV4-3 | TRBD2 | TGCGCCAGCAGCCAAGAACTACTAGCGGGCCGCTACGAGCAGTACTTC | CASSQELLAGRYEQYF
TRBJ2-7 | NA | TRBV7-8 | NA | TGTGCCAGCAGCTTATACAGATCTACCTACGAGCAGTACTTC | CASSLYRSTYEQYF
TRBJ2-1 | NA | TRBV15 | TRBD2 | TGTGCCACCAGCAGAGGGCGGGAGGGCTACAATGAGCAGTTCTTC | CATSRGREGYNEQFF
TRBJ2-1 | few | TRBV28 | TRBD1 | TGTGCCAGCAGAGGGACAGGCTACAATGAGCAGTTCTTC | CASRGTGYNEQFF
TRBJ1-1 | many | TRBV9 | NA | TGTGCCAGCAGCGTAGGAGGGTACACTGAAGCTTTCTTT | CASSVGGYTEAFF
TRBJ2-2 | NA | TRBV11-2 | NA | TGTGCCAGCAGCTTAGCGCTATTCACCGGGGAGCTGTTTTTT | CASSLALFTGELFF
TRBJ2-3 | few | TRBV14 | TRBD1 | TGTGCCAGCAGCACCACGGACAGGGGGTTTGGGACAGATACGCAGTATTTT | CASSTTDRGFGTDTQYF
TRBJ2-1 | NA | TRBV6-5 | NA | TGTGCCAGCAGTTACGCTGGGACCTACAATGAGCAGTTCTTC | CASSYAGTYNEQFF
TRBJ2-1 | NA | TRBV2 | NA | TGTGCCAGCACCCCCCTGGGTCCGTCGTATGAGCAGTTCTTC | CASTPLGPSYEQFF